One sample yielded the 23 T cell receptor beta chains listed below, sequenced in a study of a mutant IDH1 vaccine in newly diagnosed glioma. Repertoires were generated with immunoSEQ multiplex PCR, while TCRdb's copy carries only in-frame clones and drops some. Of some 60,000 clones detected, about 84% appear once; the ten largest clones hold about 3.8%. Which antigens these TCRs recognize remains unknown. The time point denotes: week 11, during vaccination. The vaccine gave 300 ug of a 20-mer mutant IDH1 peptide subcutaneously per dose. Sequencing used PBMCs, obtained from a glioma patient whose treatment included an IDH1 peptide vaccine. These receptors came from a young man with glioma.

The gene calls are TRBV14 and TRBJ2-7; D remains ambiguous. The germline V gene has CDR1 SGHDN and CDR2 FVKESK. The CDR3 loop spans 12 amino acids. The V gene lost 4 bases and the J gene lost 1 base, with 5 bases spanning the gap. The CDR3 reads CASSLISYEQYF. CDR3 DNA: TGTGCCAGCAGCCTCATTTCCTACGAGCAGTACTTC.

The chain combines TRBV18 with TRBJ1-2; D is unclear. Germline V gene sequence: CDR1 KGHSH, CDR2 LQKENI. The CDR3 extends over 14 amino acids. Trimming cost V 1 base and J 0 bases, with 6 bases left between them. Written as DNA, the CDR3 is TGTGCCAGCTCACCACAGGACTCTAACTATGGCTACACCTTC. As protein: CASSPQDSNYGYTF.

The chain uses TRBV25-1 and TRBJ2-3; 10 bases map to TRBD2. V was clipped by 1 base and J by 5 bases; unmatched bases: 6. The germline CDR1 and CDR2 sequences are MGHDK and SYGVNS. The CDR3 length is 16 residues. CDR3: CASSESLAGVGDTQYF. CDR3 nucleotides: TGTGCCAGCAGTGAATCCCTAGCGGGAGTCGGAGATACGCAGTATTTT.

The chain has TRBV27 and TRBJ2-2; 7 positions match TRBD1. The CDR3 is 15 amino acids. Germline CDR1 MNHEY, CDR2 SMNVEV (reference sequence). The V gene end was trimmed by 3 bases and the J gene end by 6 bases; junction bases not matched to a gene: 7. CDR3 sequence (DNA): TGTGCCAGCAGTTTTTCGACAGGGAATGCCGGGGAGCTGTTTTTT. Translating it yields CASSFSTGNAGELFF.

The chain combines TRBV4-2 with TRBJ2-5; TRBD1 agrees at 8 bases. Trimming removed 4 bases from V and 4 bases from J; junction bases left unmatched: 14. The CDR3 is 17 residues long. The V gene's germline CDR1 is LGHNA and CDR2 YNFKEQ. The CDR3 here is CASSLESFGQGRETQYF. The CDR3 DNA follows: TGTGCCAGCAGCCTAGAAAGCTTTGGACAGGGTCGAGAGACCCAGTACTTC.

This clone was picked up one time. The rearrangement joins TRBV4-1 to TRBJ2-7; 13 positions agree with TRBD2. This CDR3 comprises 17 residues. Germline CDR1 MGHRA, CDR2 YSYEKL. The J segment lost 5 bases and the V segment lost 0 bases, leaving 7 bases of the junction unmatched. In nucleotides, the CDR3 is TGCGCCAGCAGCCAAGATCGCGGGACTAGCGGGATCAACGAGCAGTACTTC. It encodes CASSQDRGTSGINEQYF.

The V call is TRBV19, the J call TRBJ2-5, with D perhaps TRBD2 (5 bases). This CDR3 is built from 16 residues. Germline V CDR1 and CDR2: LNHDA, SQIVND (reference sequence). With 6 bases removed from V and 4 bases from J, the gap between germline ends came to 21 bases. The CDR3 DNA follows: TGTGCCAGTAGGAACCTCGGGAACGGACTGGTAGAGACCCAGTACTTC. The encoded protein is CASRNLGNGLVETQYF.

The chain couples TRBV4-3 to TRBJ1-1, with D uncertain. The CDR3 extends over 14 amino acids. Looked up from germline, CDR1 is LGHNA and CDR2 is YSLEER. Trimming cost V 2 bases and J 11 bases, with 18 bases left between them. CDR3 protein: CASSQLTPPGEAFF. CDR3 coding DNA: TGCGCCAGCAGCCAATTGACACCACCGGGAGAGGCTTTCTTT.

V usage is TRBV4-3 and J usage is TRBJ2-1, with 11 bases that match TRBD2. In germline, CDR1 is LGHNA, CDR2 YSLEER. This CDR3 is built from 17 residues. Trimming removed 0 bases from V and 6 bases from J; junction bases left unmatched: 7. The CDR3 loop reads CASSQDLTSGGPNEQFF. CDR3 DNA sequence: TGCGCCAGCAGCCAAGACTTAACTAGCGGGGGACCCAATGAGCAGTTCTTC.

The rearrangement joins TRBV7-2 to TRBJ2-1, with TRBD2 matching 9 bases. The V gene's germline CDR1 is SGHTA and CDR2 FQGNSA. The CDR3 extends over 18 amino acids. The J segment lost 1 base and the V segment lost 2 bases, leaving 9 bases of the junction unmatched. CDR3 residues: CASSLKSRGRGSYNEQFF. Written as DNA, the CDR3 is TGTGCCAGCAGCTTAAAATCGCGCGGGAGGGGTTCCTACAATGAGCAGTTCTTC. Combining the CDR3 with reference TRBV7-2 and TRBJ2-1 gives the whole variable domain GAGVSQSPSNKVTEKGKDVELRCDPISGHTALYWYRQSLGQGLEFLIYFQGNSAPDKSGLPSDRFSAERTGGSVSTLTIQRTQQEDSAVYLCASSLKSRGRGSYNEQFFGPGTRLTVL.

The rearrangement joins TRBV6-6 to TRBJ2-2, with TRBD2 as a possible D gene (6 bases). Germline CDR1 MNHNY, CDR2 SVGAGI (reference sequence). Trimming removed 9 bases at V and 4 bases at J, with 12 bases between. The CDR3 has 13 amino acids. DNA of the CDR3: TGTGCCAGTGTAGCGGAACTCACCGGGGAGCTGTTTTTT. Protein sequence: CASVAELTGELFF.

The J gene is TRBJ1-1, the V gene TRBV19; perhaps TRBD1 as D (5 bases). Germline V lookup: CDR1 LNHDA, CDR2 SQIVND (reference sequence). The V end was cut by 4 bases, the J end by 2 bases, with 14 bases between. The CDR3 sequence is 15 residues long. CDR3 sequence (DNA): TGTGCCAGTAGTAACCATAGGGGCCCAAACACTGAAGCTTTCTTT. Its protein is CASSNHRGPNTEAFF.

The chain combines TRBV28 with TRBJ2-6; TRBD2 is a possible D gene (5 bases). The V gene's germline CDR1 is MDHEN and CDR2 SYDVKM. V was cut by 5 bases and J by 2 bases, with 10 bases left in between. The CDR3 sequence is 15 residues long. CDR3 region: CASSHPGTGANVLTF. The CDR3 DNA is TGTGCCAGCAGTCATCCGGGGACTGGGGCCAACGTCCTGACTTTC. The variable domain in full, with the rest retrieved from reference TRBV28 and TRBJ2-6, is DVKVTQSSRYLVKRTGEKVFLECVQDMDHENMFWYRQDPGLGLRLIYFSYDVKMKEKGDIPEGYSVSREKKERFSLILESASTNQTSMYLCASSHPGTGANVLTFGAGSRLTVL.

This sequence joins TRBV7-3 and TRBJ2-2; D perhaps matches TRBD1 (5 bases). The V end lost 0 bases, the J end lost 4 bases, and 9 bases lay between the germline ends. Germline CDR1 SGHTA, CDR2 FQGTGA. The length of the CDR3 is 15 residues. In DNA form, the CDR3 reads TGTGCCAGCAGCTTAACTAGGGGTGCCACCGGGGAGCTGTTTTTT. Translating gives CASSLTRGATGELFF.

The sample holds a few counts of this clone. CDR3 DNA: TGTGCCAGCAGTGAGAACAGGGGGAGCACTGAAGCTTTCTTT. This encodes CASSENRGSTEAFF. The chain combines TRBV6-1 with TRBJ1-1, with 8 nucleotides matching TRBD1. The CDR3 runs to 14 residues. From germline, CDR1 is MNHNS and CDR2 SASEGT. Trimming at V came to 3 bases and at J to 4 bases, leaving 4 bases not matched to a gene.

This chain uses TRBV9 with TRBJ2-3; 8 nucleotides agree with TRBD2. This CDR3 has 16 amino acids. Germline assignment: CDR1 SGDLS and CDR2 YYNGEE. The V gene end was trimmed by 0 bases and the J gene end by 2 bases; junction bases not matched to a gene: 5. The CDR3 loop is CASSVENGRATDTQYF. In nucleotides, the CDR3 is TGTGCCAGCAGCGTAGAAAACGGGAGGGCCACAGATACGCAGTATTTT.

The chain employs TRBV6-6 and TRBJ2-2; the D gene is possibly TRBD1 (6 bases). The germline CDR1 and CDR2 sequences are MNHNY and SVGAGI (reference sequence). The CDR3 is 13 amino acids. Trimming pared 4 bases from V and 6 bases from J, leaving 9 bases between. The CDR3 sequence: CASSSWTAGELFF. The CDR3 coding sequence is TGTGCCAGCAGTTCGTGGACAGCCGGGGAGCTGTTTTTT.

The genes are TRBV30 and TRBJ1-6; no clear D gene. The CDR3 contains 11 residues. Trimming cost V 7 bases and J 5 bases, with 6 bases left between them. Per the germline V gene, CDR1 is GTSNPN and CDR2 is SVGIG (reference sequence). The CDR3 here is CALQNNSPLHF. The CDR3 region has the DNA TGTGCCTTACAAAATAATTCACCCCTCCACTTT.

The sample holds a few counts of this clone. The chain employs TRBV19 and TRBJ2-1; TRBD2 matches at 14 bases. The CDR3 extends over 18 amino acids. The germline gives CDR1 LNHDA, CDR2 SQIVND (reference sequence). Trimming at V came to 6 bases and at J to 9 bases, leaving 16 bases not matched to a gene. The CDR3 coding sequence is TGTGCCAGTAGATACACCTTCACTCCGGGACTAGCGGGAGCTGAGCAGTTCTTC. It specifies CASRYTFTPGLAGAEQFF. Variable domain in full (rest from reference TRBV19 and TRBJ2-1): DGGITQSPKYLFRKEGQNVTLSCEQNLNHDAMYWYRQDPGQGLRLIYYSQIVNDFQKGDIAEGYSVSREKKESFPLTVTSAQKNPTAFYLCASRYTFTPGLAGAEQFFGPGTRLTVL.

The chain couples TRBV19 to TRBJ2-5, with TRBD1 identical over 12 bases. The length of the CDR3 is 17 residues. Per germline, CDR1 LNHDA and CDR2 SQIVND (reference sequence). With V trimmed by 6 bases and J by 5 bases, 13 bases remained unmatched. CDR3 DNA sequence: TGTGCCAGTAGCATGCCGGGGACAGGGGGCGATGAGGAGACCCAGTACTTC. Amino acids: CASSMPGTGGDEETQYF. The variable domain in full, with the rest retrieved from reference TRBV19 and TRBJ2-5, is DGGITQSPKYLFRKEGQNVTLSCEQNLNHDAMYWYRQDPGQGLRLIYYSQIVNDFQKGDIAEGYSVSREKKESFPLTVTSAQKNPTAFYLCASSMPGTGGDEETQYFGPGTRLLVL.

The chain employs TRBV2 and TRBJ1-2; D is perhaps TRBD1 (6 bases). Per the germline V gene, CDR1 is SNHLY and CDR2 is FYNNEI. The CDR3 is made up of 13 amino acids. Trimming took 7 bases from V and 2 from J, leaving 11 bases between them. The CDR3, as DNA: TGTGCCAGCAAGGGGGGAGTAAACTATGGCTACACCTTC. It is translated as CASKGGVNYGYTF.

V is TRBV5-1 and J is TRBJ2-1; D might be TRBD2 (6 bases). Germline V gene data show CDR1 as SGHRS and CDR2 as YFSETQ. CDR3 size: 17 residues. The V gene lost 0 bases and the J gene lost 8 bases, with 21 bases spanning the gap. The CDR3: CASSLGRGGVGRDEQFF. CDR3 nucleotides: TGCGCCAGCAGCTTGGGAAGGGGAGGCGTGGGTAGGGATGAGCAGTTCTTC. Based on the CDR3 plus reference TRBV5-1 and TRBJ2-1, the full variable domain is KAGVTQTPRYLIKTRGQQVTLSCSPISGHRSVSWYQQTPGQGLQFLFEYFSETQRNKGNFPGRFSGRQFSNSRSEMNVSTLELGDSALYLCASSLGRGGVGRDEQFFGPGTRLTVL.

This sequence joins TRBV19 and TRBJ1-5, with 9 positions matching TRBD1. Germline loops: CDR1 LNHDA, CDR2 SQIVND (reference sequence). CDR3 size: 15 residues. V was pared by 5 bases and J by 8 bases, with 10 bases of the junction left unmatched. CDR3 residues: CASSVGQGSGKPQHF. CDR3 bases: TGTGCCAGTAGTGTGGGACAGGGTTCGGGTAAGCCCCAGCATTTT.